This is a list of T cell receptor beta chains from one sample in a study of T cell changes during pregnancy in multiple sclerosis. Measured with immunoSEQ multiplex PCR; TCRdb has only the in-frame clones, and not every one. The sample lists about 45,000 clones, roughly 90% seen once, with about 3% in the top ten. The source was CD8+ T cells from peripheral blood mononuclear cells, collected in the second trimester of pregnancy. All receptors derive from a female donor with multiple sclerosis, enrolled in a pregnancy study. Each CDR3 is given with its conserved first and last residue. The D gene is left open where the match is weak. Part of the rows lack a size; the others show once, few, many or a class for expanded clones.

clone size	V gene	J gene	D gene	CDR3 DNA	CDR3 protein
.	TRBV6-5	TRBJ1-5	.	TGTGCCAGCAGTTATTATCGCGGTAGCAATCAGCCCCAGCATTTT	CASSYYRGSNQPQHF
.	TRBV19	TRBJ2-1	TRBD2	TGTGCCAGTAAGGAGAGCGGGGGACTCCGAGACTCCTACAATGAGCAGTTCTTC	CASKESGGLRDSYNEQFF
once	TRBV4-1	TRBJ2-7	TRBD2	TGCGCCAGCAGCCAAGATCCGGGAGGTCTAGGCTACGAGCAGTACTTC	CASSQDPGGLGYEQYF
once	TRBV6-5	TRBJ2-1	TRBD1	TGTGCCAGCAGTTACGTCAGGGGGATCAATGAGCAGTTCTTC	CASSYVRGINEQFF
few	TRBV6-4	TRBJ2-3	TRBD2	TGTGCCAGCAGTGAAACTAGCGTTTTAGATACGCAGTATTTT	CASSETSVLDTQYF
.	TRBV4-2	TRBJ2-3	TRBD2	TGTGCCAGCAGCCAAGGGGCTAGCGGGGGGCTCAAACCTAGCACAGATACGCAGTATTTT	CASSQGASGGLKPSTDTQYF
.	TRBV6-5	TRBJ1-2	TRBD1	TGTGCCAGCAGTTACTCGCAGGGGGCTGTAGAGGGCTACACCTTC	CASSYSQGAVEGYTF
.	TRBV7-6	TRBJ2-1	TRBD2	TGTGCCAGCAGCTTAGCGGTAGCTAGCGGGTCCTACAATGAGCAGTTCTTC	CASSLAVASGSYNEQFF
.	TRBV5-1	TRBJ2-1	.	TGCGCCAGCAGCCGCGGGTCGGGTCCCTCCTACAATGAGCAGTTCTTC	CASSRGSGPSYNEQFF
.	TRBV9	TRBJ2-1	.	TGTGCCAGCAGCCCCAGACAGTACAATGAGCAGTTCTTC	CASSPRQYNEQFF
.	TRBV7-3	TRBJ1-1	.	TGTGCCAGCAGCGCGGAGTTGAACACTGAAGCTTTCTTT	CASSAELNTEAFF
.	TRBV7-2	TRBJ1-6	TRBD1	TGTGCCAGCAGCCCCCGGGACAGGGGAGTCTCACCCCTCCACTTT	CASSPRDRGVSPLHF
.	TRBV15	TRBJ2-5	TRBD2	TGTGCCACCAGCCGATTACTAGCGGGGGGTGGGGGGACCCAGTACTTC	CATSRLLAGGGGTQYF
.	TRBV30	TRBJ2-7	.	TGTGCCTGGAGTACCGGGAATCCCGAGCAGTACTTC	CAWSTGNPEQYF
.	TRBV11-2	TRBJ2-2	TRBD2	TGTGCCAGCAGCCTGGGACTATCGACCGGGGAGCTGTTTTTT	CASSLGLSTGELFF
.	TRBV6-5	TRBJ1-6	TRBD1	TGTGCCAGCAGTTTACTGACAGGGCGGGATTCACCCCTCCACTTT	CASSLLTGRDSPLHF
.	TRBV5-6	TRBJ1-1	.	TGTGCCAGCAGCTTGGGGGGCAACACTGAAGCTTTCTTT	CASSLGGNTEAFF
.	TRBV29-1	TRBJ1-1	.	TGCAGCGTGCTAACCATCAACACTGAAGCTTTCTTT	CSVLTINTEAFF
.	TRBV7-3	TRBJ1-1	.	TGTGCCAGCAGCCGACTGCCAGGGAAGAACACTGAAGCTTTCTTT	CASSRLPGKNTEAFF
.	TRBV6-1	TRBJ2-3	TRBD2	TGTGCCAGCAGTGAGGTAGGACTAGCGGGGGGGCCTCTCGACACAGATACGCAGTATTTT	CASSEVGLAGGPLDTDTQYF
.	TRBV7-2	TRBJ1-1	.	TGTGCCAGCAGCCCAGGGTACACTGAAGCTTTCTTT	CASSPGYTEAFF
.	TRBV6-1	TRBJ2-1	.	TGTGCCAGCAGCTATATGGGGACTTTTCTGTTCTTC	CASSYMGTFLFF
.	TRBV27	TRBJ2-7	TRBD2	TGTGCCAGCAGTCTAACGTCGGGACTAGTCTACGAGCAGTACTTC	CASSLTSGLVYEQYF
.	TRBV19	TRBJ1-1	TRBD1	TGTGCCAGTAGACAGGGGACGAACACTGAAGCTTTCTTT	CASRQGTNTEAFF
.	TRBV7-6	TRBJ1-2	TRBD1	TGTGCCAGCAGCTTCGGACAGGATTTAACCTTC	CASSFGQDLTF
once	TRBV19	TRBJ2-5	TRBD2	TGTGCCAGCCGGTCCCTAGCGGGGGAGAGAGAGACCCAGTACTTC	CASRSLAGERETQYF
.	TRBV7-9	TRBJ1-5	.	TGTGCCAGCAGCTTAGGCGGCAGGGGCCTCAATCAGCCCCAGCATTTT	CASSLGGRGLNQPQHF
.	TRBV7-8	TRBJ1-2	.	TGTGCCAGCAGCTCAACAGCTTCCTATGGCTACACCTTC	CASSSTASYGYTF
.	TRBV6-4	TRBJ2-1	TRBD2	TGTGCCAGCAGTCCCCACGGAGCGGGGGGGTTCAATGAGCAGTTCTTC	CASSPHGAGGFNEQFF
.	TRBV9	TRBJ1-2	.	TGTGCCAGCAGCGTGGCCGGGACTGATAACTATGGCTACACCTTC	CASSVAGTDNYGYTF
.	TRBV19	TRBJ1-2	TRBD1	TGTGCCAGTAGTATCGGACAGGGTAGGGAAGGCTACACCTTC	CASSIGQGREGYTF
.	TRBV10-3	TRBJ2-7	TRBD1	TGTGCCATCAGTGAGGGGACAGTCTCCTACGAGCAGTACTTC	CAISEGTVSYEQYF
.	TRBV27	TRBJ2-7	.	TGTGCCAGCAGTTTTTCTGGGGGGTCCTACGAGCAGTACTTC	CASSFSGGSYEQYF
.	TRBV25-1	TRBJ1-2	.	TGTGCCAGCAGTGAATCGAGGGGACTCTATGGCTACACCTTC	CASSESRGLYGYTF
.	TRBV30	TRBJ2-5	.	TGTGCCTGGAGCCAAACAACCGACACTTTTCTAGAGACCCAGTACTTC	CAWSQTTDTFLETQYF
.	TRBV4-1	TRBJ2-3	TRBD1	TGCGCCAGCCGACAGGGGGATACGCAGTATTTT	CASRQGDTQYF
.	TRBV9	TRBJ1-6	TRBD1	TGTGCCAGCAGCGAATCGGGACAGACTTATAATTCACCCCTCCACTTT	CASSESGQTYNSPLHF
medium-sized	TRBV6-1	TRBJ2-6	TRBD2	TGTGCCAGCAGTGAACGGGGGGGCTCTGGGGCCAACGTCCTGACTTTC	CASSERGGSGANVLTF
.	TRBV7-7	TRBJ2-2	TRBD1	TGTGCCAGCAGCTTCGGACAGGGGTCCGGGGAGCTGTTTTTT	CASSFGQGSGELFF
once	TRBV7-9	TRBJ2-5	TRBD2	TGTGCCAGTCGGATTCTAGGGAGGGAGGAGACCCAGTACTTC	CASRILGREETQYF
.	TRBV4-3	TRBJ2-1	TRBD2	TGCGCCAGCAGCCAAGACCTTGGGACTAGCGATGAGCAGTTCTTC	CASSQDLGTSDEQFF
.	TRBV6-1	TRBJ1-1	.	TGTGCCAGCAGGCAGGGGACTGAAGCTTTCTTT	CASRQGTEAFF
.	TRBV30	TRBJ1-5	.	TGTGCCTGGGAGGAGGACCCAGGCAATCAGCCCCAGCATTTT	CAWEEDPGNQPQHF
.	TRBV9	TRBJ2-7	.	TGTGCCAGCAGCGCGGAGGGGAACTCCTACGAGCAGTACTTC	CASSAEGNSYEQYF
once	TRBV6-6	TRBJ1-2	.	TGTGCCAGCAGTTACCAGACAGGAGACTATGGCTACACCTTC	CASSYQTGDYGYTF
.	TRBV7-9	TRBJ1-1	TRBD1	TGTGCCAGCAGCTCGAGGGACAGCGCTATTGAAGCTTTCTTT	CASSSRDSAIEAFF
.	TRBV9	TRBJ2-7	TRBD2	TGTGCCAGCAGCGGTGGACTAGCGGGGGCCTCCTACGAGCAGTACTTC	CASSGGLAGASYEQYF
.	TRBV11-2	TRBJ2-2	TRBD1	TGTGCCAGCAGCCCTGGGACAGCGAACACCGGGGAGCTGTTTTTT	CASSPGTANTGELFF
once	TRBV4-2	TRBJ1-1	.	TGTGCCAGCAGAGGCGGATTGAACACTGAAGCTTTCTTT	CASRGGLNTEAFF
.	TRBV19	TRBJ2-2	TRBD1	TGTGCCAGTAGCCGGGACAGGGGACGGTCCGGGGAGCTGTTTTTT	CASSRDRGRSGELFF